This T cell receptor beta chain was recovered during a study of shared clonotypes between healthy human individuals. This table comes from immunoSEQ multiplex PCR, and its TCRdb copy is limited to in-frame clones, with some not included. Here the sample spans a few hundred thousand clones, 73% being singletons. Study-wide points: Across a handful of donors, naive CD4 shared 4.5% to 6%, naive CD8 around 3.5%, memory CD4 approximately 2.5%, memory CD8 0.4% to 0.5%. Naive subsets usually exceeded memory subsets in estimated richness.

This CDR3 has 13 residues. The germline CDR1 and CDR2 sequences are KGHSH and LQKENI. Between the trimmed V and J ends, which lost 6 bases and 3 bases, there was a span of 11 bases. As regards this clone: The antigen remains unidentified.

V is TRBV18 and J is TRBJ2-5, with D tentatively TRBD2 (6 bases). Sequencing was performed on memory CD4+ T cells sorted from blood. The subset is: CD45RA-negative fraction. This TCR was recovered from a man aged 30 to 45 in good health. Here the CDR3 reads CASSPWGEETQYF. The CDR3 region has the DNA TGTGCCAGCTCGCCGTGGGGGGAAGAGACCCAGTACTTC.